This T cell receptor (beta chain) was profiled in a study of cytomegalovirus exposure and HLA in healthy donors. Study-wide results and caveats: A list of roughly 160 TCR beta chains associated with cytomegalovirus was given.

As concerns this clone: Its matching antigen is unknown.

Germline loops: CDR1 WSHSY, CDR2 SAAADI. This CDR3 has 10 amino acids. Trimming pared 10 bases from V and 3 bases from J, leaving 7 bases between. The PCR was carried out with 60 Vbeta primers and 13 Jbeta primers. Sequencing used immunoSEQ multiplex PCR; TCRdb keeps in-frame clones, though not all of them. Altogether around 200,000 clones are present, around nine tenths being singletons, with the ten largest covering around 0.3%. The sequenced sample was PBMCs. V gene TRBV10-2 combines with J gene TRBJ2-7; unclear D gene. The source is a woman in her 30s in good health and CMV-seronegative. CDR3 coding DNA: TGCGCCACCTCAGACTACGAGCAGTACTTC. Its translation: CATSDYEQYF.